The subject of this entry is one TCR beta chain. Its specificity is not known. This sample was taken from a study of regulatory dendritic cells for organ transplantation. CFSE-labeled sorted T cells met regulatory or mature dendritic cells for about five days. Measured with immunoSEQ multiplex PCR; TCRdb has only the in-frame clones, and not every one. The sample includes roughly 12,000 clones, under 90% of them seen just once. The germline gives CDR1 SEHNR, CDR2 FQNEAQ (reference sequence). Trimming removed 3 bases at V and 2 bases at J, with 7 bases between. This CDR3 spans 13 amino acids. The rearrangement uses TRBV7-9 and TRBJ2-5; D possibly corresponds to TRBD1 (5 bases). The receptor was isolated from a human donor in good health. The material sequenced was naive CD8+ T cells from blood cultured with dendritic cells. Subset in this sample: CD45RA+ naive T cells. The CDR3 loop reads CASSLRQQETQYF. In DNA, the CDR3 is TGTGCCAGCAGCTTGCGACAGCAAGAGACCCAGTACTTC.